The 12 T cell receptor beta chains below all came from one sample that was sequenced in a study of response to subunit inactivated influenza vaccine. TCRdb called the RT-PCR reads again in MiXCR, with one record for every CDR3 protein. The sample lists about 530,000 distinct CDR3 sequences, around 11% occurring once. The sequenced sample was PBMCs from blood, obtained on the day of vaccination. These receptors were taken from a man aged 45-60 years who received an inactivated influenza vaccine.

This clonotype has a handful of counts. This chain connects TRBV6-2 or TRBV6-3 to TRBJ2-7; D possibly corresponds to TRBD1 (6 bases). This CDR3 has 15 residues. The V gene lost 4 bases and the J gene lost 3 bases, with 16 bases spanning the gap. Per germline, CDR1 MNHEY and CDR2 SVGEGT. The CDR3 DNA reads TGTGCCAGCAGTTCCACCACAGGGCTGAACTACGAGCAGTACTTC. This translates into CASSSTTGLNYEQYF.

The sample holds a few counts of this clonotype. The chain combines TRBV5-5 with TRBJ2-3, with D possibly being TRBD1 (6 bases). Germline CDR1 reads SGHKS; CDR2 reads YYEKEE (reference sequence). With 4 bases removed from V and 6 bases from J, the gap between germline ends came to 12 bases. The CDR3 runs to 13 residues. Here the CDR3 reads CASSTGQWDTQYF. The DNA of the CDR3 is TGTGCCAGCAGCACGGGACAATGGGATACGCAGTATTTT.

This clonotype turned up a few times. The V call is TRBV12-5, the J call TRBJ2-1; D tentatively fits TRBD1 or TRBD2 (5 bases each). V lost 4 bases, J lost 9 bases, and 16 bases lay in between. The germline gives CDR1 LGHNT, CDR2 FRNRAP. The CDR3 loop spans 14 amino acids. The CDR3 DNA sequence: TGTGCTAGTGGTTCAACCGGGACGGTGGGTGAGCAGTTCTTC. This codes for CASGSTGTVGEQFF.

This clonotype was recorded a few times. The rearrangement joins TRBV10-3 to TRBJ1-6; D call uncertain. The germline gives CDR1 ENHRY, CDR2 SYGVKD. Between the trimmed V and J ends, which lost 7 bases and 7 bases, there was a span of 11 bases. The CDR3 length is 13 residues. The CDR3 DNA is TGTGCCATCAAACCCGGATCAAATTCACCCCTCCACTTT. Amino acid sequence: CAIKPGSNSPLHF.

This clonotype was seen a handful of times. V is TRBV28 and J is TRBJ2-7; 10 bases line up with TRBD2. The CDR3 sequence is 16 residues long. Germline CDR1 reads MDHEN; CDR2 reads SYDVKM. Germline trimming cut 3 bases from V and 3 bases from J; bases unmatched to any gene: 8. CDR3 nucleotides: TGTGCCAGCAGTTTTATTAGCGGGGGGATTTTCTACGAGCAGTACTTC. Residues: CASSFISGGIFYEQYF.

This clonotype was detected many times. V and J are TRBV28 and TRBJ2-1; the match to TRBD2 covers 7 bases. The J segment lost 15 bases and the V segment lost 0 bases, leaving 2 bases of the junction unmatched. CDR1 is MDHEN and CDR2 is SYDVKM in the germline V gene. CDR3 length: 11 amino acids. The CDR3 spells CASSLWREWFF. CDR3 in DNA: TGTGCCAGCAGTTTATGGCGGGAGTGGTTCTTC.

This chain links TRBV2 with TRBJ2-5; 8 bases line up with TRBD2. The CDR3 contains 15 residues. With V trimmed by 6 bases and J by 5 bases, 11 bases remained unmatched. Looked up from germline, CDR1 is SNHLY and CDR2 is FYNNEI. The CDR3 bases are TGTGCCAGCAGCCCCGGGGGGGCAAGAATGGAGACCCAGTACTTC. Translation: CASSPGGARMETQYF. The whole variable domain, filled in from reference TRBV2 and TRBJ2-5, reads EPEVTQTPSHQVTQMGQEVILRCVPISNHLYFYWYRQILGQKVEFLVSFYNNEISEKSEIFDDQFSVERPDGSNFTLKIRSTKLEDSAMYFCASSPGGARMETQYFGPGTRLLVL.

The gene calls are TRBV4-1 and TRBJ1-1, with TRBD1 matching over 7 bases. After removal of 3 bases from V and 1 base from J, the junction contained 5 bases not matched to a gene. In germline, CDR1 is MGHRA, CDR2 YSYEKL. This CDR3 spans 15 amino acids. The CDR3 is CASSQGDRPNTEAFF. In nucleotides, the CDR3 is TGCGCCAGCAGCCAGGGGGACAGACCGAACACTGAAGCTTTCTTT.

The chain combines TRBV9 with TRBJ2-7, with D maybe TRBD1 (5 bases). The CDR3 runs to 14 residues. CDR1 is SGDLS and CDR2 is YYNGEE in the germline V gene. Trimming took off 0 bases at V and 3 bases at J, with 10 bases between the two ends. This CDR3 reads CASSVVPDSYEQYF. The CDR3 nucleotides are TGTGCCAGCAGCGTAGTTCCAGACAGCTACGAGCAGTACTTC.

This clonotype was found many times. J is TRBJ1-2 and V is TRBV27, with 8 bases that match TRBD1. V gave up 6 bases and J gave up 4 bases; unmatched junction bases: 10. The CDR3 is 15 amino acids. Germline CDR1 reads MNHEY; CDR2 reads SMNVEV (reference sequence). DNA of the CDR3: TGTGCCAGCAGCAACGGACAGGGATTTCTCTATGGCTACACCTTC. Encoded protein: CASSNGQGFLYGYTF.

The rearrangement links TRBV2 to TRBJ2-7; perhaps TRBD2 as D (6 bases). This CDR3 comprises 15 residues. With 2 bases removed from V and 3 bases from J, the gap between germline ends came to 14 bases. Looked up from germline, CDR1 is SNHLY and CDR2 is FYNNEI. The DNA for the CDR3 is TGTGCCAGCAGTGAATTAGTAGCGGTCCACTACGAGCAGTACTTC. Translated, it gives CASSELVAVHYEQYF. Using reference TRBV2 and TRBJ2-7 for the parts outside the CDR3, the full variable domain is EPEVTQTPSHQVTQMGQEVILRCVPISNHLYFYWYRQILGQKVEFLVSFYNNEISEKSEIFDDQFSVERPDGSNFTLKIRSTKLEDSAMYFCASSELVAVHYEQYFGPGTRLTVT.

This clonotype has a count of ten or more. The chain uses TRBV20-1 and TRBJ1-1, with 9 bases lining up with TRBD1. V shed 2 bases and J 5 bases; nucleotides not matched to a gene: 9. The CDR3 consists of 15 residues. The germline V gene has CDR1 DFQATT and CDR2 SNEGSKA (reference sequence). The CDR3 DNA reads TGCAGTGCTAGACCTGAGACAGGGGGGAGGACTGAAGCTTTCTTT. Amino acid sequence: CSARPETGGRTEAFF.